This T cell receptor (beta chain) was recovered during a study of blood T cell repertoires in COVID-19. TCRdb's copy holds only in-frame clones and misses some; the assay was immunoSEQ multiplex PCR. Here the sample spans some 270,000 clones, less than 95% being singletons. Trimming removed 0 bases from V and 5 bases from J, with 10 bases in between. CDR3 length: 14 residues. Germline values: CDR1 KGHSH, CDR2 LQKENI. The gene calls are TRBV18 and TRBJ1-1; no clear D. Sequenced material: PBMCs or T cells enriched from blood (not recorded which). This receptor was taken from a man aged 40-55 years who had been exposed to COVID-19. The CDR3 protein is CASSPPSVQTEAFF. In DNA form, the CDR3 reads TGTGCCAGCTCACCACCAAGTGTACAGACTGAAGCTTTCTTT.